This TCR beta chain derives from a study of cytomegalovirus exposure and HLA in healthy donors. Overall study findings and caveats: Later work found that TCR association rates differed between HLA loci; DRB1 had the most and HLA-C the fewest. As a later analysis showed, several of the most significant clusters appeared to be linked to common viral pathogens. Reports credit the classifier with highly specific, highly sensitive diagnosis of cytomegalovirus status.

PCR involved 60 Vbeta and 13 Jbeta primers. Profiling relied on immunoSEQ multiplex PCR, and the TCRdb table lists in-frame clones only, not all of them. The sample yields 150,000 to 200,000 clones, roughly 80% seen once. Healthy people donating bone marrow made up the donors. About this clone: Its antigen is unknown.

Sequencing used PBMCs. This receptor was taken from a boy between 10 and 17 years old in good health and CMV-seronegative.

CDR3 in amino acids: CASSVGTSGKVDREQYF. CDR3 sequence (DNA): TGTGCCAGCAGCGTAGGGACTAGCGGGAAGGTTGATCGTGAGCAGTACTTC. This chain links TRBV9 with TRBJ2-5; 12 nucleotides align to TRBD2. V was pared by 0 bases and J by 11 bases, with 14 bases of the junction left unmatched. This CDR3 region has 17 residues. Germline V lookup: CDR1 SGDLS, CDR2 YYNGEE.